This T cell receptor (beta chain) was documented in a study of T-cell memory formation after mild COVID-19. Study as a whole: Largely donor-specific TCR clusters were found.

Points from the study as a whole: The CD4+ clones that contracted clustered mainly within CM and EM, and the CD8+ clones concentrated in EMRA.

Using constant-segment primers, 5'RACE produced TCR alpha and TCR beta cDNA libraries carrying sample barcodes and UMIs. Via MiXCR, TCRdb re-called the 5' RACE reads, giving one row per CDR3 protein. This sample has about 350,000 distinct CDR3 sequences, with about an eighth found just once. This clonotype was observed at least ten times. The antigen is undetermined. Sequencing was performed on PBMCs or a T cell subset sorted from them (not recorded which). The sequence came from a man aged 18 to 35 who had mild COVID-19 (a few samples of this study predate the infection). Cell type and time point are not known.

In nucleotides, the CDR3 is TGTGCCAGTAGTGTGACAGGGAGTCCTCCTGGCTACACCTTC. Translating gives CASSVTGSPPGYTF. The chain has TRBV19 and TRBJ1-2; 7 nucleotides align to TRBD1. Germline CDR1 reads LNHDA; CDR2 reads SQIVND (reference sequence). The CDR3 spans 14 residues. V lost 5 bases and J lost 7; bases outside the gene matches: 10. Looking up the rest from reference TRBV19 and TRBJ1-2 gives the full variable domain: DGGITQSPKYLFRKEGQNVTLSCEQNLNHDAMYWYRQDPGQGLRLIYYSQIVNDFQKGDIAEGYSVSREKKESFPLTVTSAQKNPTAFYLCASSVTGSPPGYTFGSGTRLTVV.